This T cell receptor beta chain stems from a study of blood T cell repertoires in COVID-19. Study as a whole: Spain, Italy and the United States supplied samples that represented acute and convalescent COVID-19. Sources were T cells, B-cell-depleted T cells, or PBMCs; the material itself was cDNA or gDNA.

This CDR3 has 15 residues. Losses at the gene ends were 0 bases for V and 8 bases for J; bases not matched to a gene: 4. Germline CDR1 and CDR2: MGHRA and YSYEKL. This clone was seen more than once but under ten times. As handled by the study authors: Reference gene primer amplification gave nucleated cell count estimates. Generated by immunoSEQ multiplex PCR, the TCRdb table keeps only in-frame clones and is missing some. V and J calls and clone size come straight from that table; D and trimming were deduced from the DNA. The sample includes approximately 110,000 clones, around 76% of them seen just once.

The chain links TRBV4-1 to TRBJ1-6, with 7 bases aligning to TRBD1. Sequencing input: peripheral blood. The clonotype originates from a woman between 65 and 79 years old with acute or convalescent COVID-19. CDR3 nucleotide sequence: TGCGCCAGCAGCCAAGAGGGACAGTATCATTCACCCCTCCACTTT. Translated, it gives CASSQEGQYHSPLHF.